This TCR beta chain was retrieved from a study of T cells expressing NK-cell markers. Using the 5' RACE reads, TCRdb records one entry per CDR3 protein without DNA. This sample contains 150,000 to 180,000 distinct CDR3 sequences. The CDR3 totals 15 residues. The chain is built from TRBV12-3 or TRBV12-4 and TRBJ2-1; TCRdb calls TRBD1, which cannot be checked without DNA. The material sequenced was blood T cells: a sorted CD56 or NKG2C T cell subset, CD4+ or CD8+ T cells, or bulk PBMC T cells (not recorded which). This TCR was sampled from a woman between 50 and 59 years old in good health. This CDR3 is CASSVGDYSYNEQFF.